This T cell receptor (beta chain) comes out of a study of shared clonotypes between healthy human individuals (dated by TCRdb to between 2020 and 2021). For the study in its entirety: A couple of women and a few men aged 18 to 49 years were included in the cohort. Per donor, three plates each were used for CD4 naive and CD4 memory, two for CD8 naive, and one for CD8 memory. To estimate repertoire size and how much clonotype sharing occurs between individuals, the study deeply sequenced the blood TCR repertoires of about 5 healthy adults. To increase sequencing depth and limit assay-specific biases, TCR repertoire library preparation and sequencing were carried out by different laboratories using diverse techniques. Between about 0.85 and 10 billion PBMCs per donor were obtained by leukapheresis. What the study reported, not specific to this receptor: Compared with non-shared clonotypes, clonotypes shared by all four sorted-subset donors had higher generation probabilities. About 5% of naive CD4, 3.5% of naive CD8, approximately 2% of memory CD4, and about 0.4% of memory CD8 clonotypes were shared across several donors. Sampling was restricted to blood, and TCR repertoires in tissue are likely to differ from TCR repertoires in blood. The small number of donors limited the genetic and exposure-history diversity represented. Larger estimated clonotype richness was generally found for naive subsets than for memory subsets. Rarefaction of sorted-subset datasets indicated incomplete sequencing despite the large sequencing depth. Pairwise subsampling indicated that sequencing depth was expected to affect the degree of clonotype sharing among donors.

The donors were healthy, HIV-negative adults with no recently reported acute infections or vaccinations. Every donor was a Caucasian adult residing in Nashville, Tennessee, USA. CD4+ T cells were enriched by magnetic negative selection, after which naive cells were positively selected on CD45RA and the negative fraction was taken as the memory subset. Blood was obtained by leukapheresis, after which PBMCs were separated by Ficoll-Histopaque density gradient centrifugation and cryopreserved in liquid nitrogen vapor phase. Purity and quantity of every magnetically sorted T cell population were checked by analytical flow cytometry. From each sorted fraction, genomic DNA was isolated and quantified by UV absorbance on a Nanodrop 2000c. A distance of 11 bases separates the germline ends of V and J, which lose 4 bases and 7 bases respectively. Sequences SNHLY (CDR1) and FYNNEI (CDR2) are obtained from the germline V gene. Its CDR3 holds 12 amino acids, cysteine through phenylalanine. The sequence is cut down to CDR3 DNA, 36 bases in frame from base 1.

Regarding this clone: No cognate antigen has been identified for it. Base-call qualities are not available, and no considerably larger clone is one nucleotide away.

Using the deep immunoSEQ assay, multiplex PCR amplified TCR CDR3 regions from genomic DNA. Genomic DNA extracted from each cell subset was distributed evenly over all wells of several immunoSEQ 96-well plates, and each plate served as one replicate. For sorted subsets, approximately 210 ng of genomic DNA, equivalent to some 30,000 T cell genomes, went into each replicate PCR. Purified libraries were quantified with a Qubit 3.0 fluorometer, sized on a Bioanalyzer 2100, and re-quantified with the KAPA Library Quantification kit. Each immunoSEQ 96-well plate was sequenced on its own single-read 150-cycle Illumina NextSeq 550 flow cell. Regarding the original processing steps: Because the immunoSEQ output included only junctional sequences and no quality scores, the filtering could not be the same as the filtering used for full-length reads. To assign V/J genes and CDR3, sequences were annotated against IMGT germline references using PyIR, a Python wrapper for IgBLAST v1.9. Reads were filtered out if the reads had weak V/J assignments (E-value above 1e-6), no CDR3, stop codons, out-of-frame junctions, or ambiguous translated residues. V3J clonotypes were defined as sequences sharing the same inferred V gene, J gene, and CDR3 amino acid sequence. Percentage overlap between repertoires was computed as shared unique clonotypes divided by the size of the smaller repertoire. Repertoire richness was assessed with RTK rarefaction, the Chao1 estimator, and Recon v2.1 estimates of unobserved clonotypes. OLGA was used to compute generation probabilities for all TCRbeta clonotypes that the gDNA method yielded from a few donors. What TCRdb holds here is the immuneACCESS table cut down to in-frame rearrangements. Part of the clones is not present; checked against another copy, under half of the missing clones reflect an unresolved V gene, and the others are unexplained. That table gives V, J and clone size, and the DNA gave D and trimming. The sample table lists 2 million to 2.5 million clones, approximately 94% of them with a count of one. The ten top clones hold 0.1% to 0.15% of the sample.

The TCR comes from a young man in good health. Sample: naive CD4+ T cells sorted from blood. Reading the label with the study, this specimen's cell subset or site is: CD45RA+ positively selected. This receptor chain uses TRBV2 and TRBJ2-7; no D segment can be confidently identified. In nucleotide form, the sequence is TGTGCCAGCAGTGGTTTGGGTTCGGAGCAGTACTTC. This encodes CASSGLGSEQYF.